These T cell receptor beta chains were read from a single sample in a study of response to subunit inactivated influenza vaccine. Each CDR3 protein is one row after TCRdb ran MiXCR on the RT-PCR reads. Among some 520,000 distinct CDR3 sequences listed, 15% to 20% were seen once. The sample in question was CD4+ T cells sorted from PBMCs, obtained around 25 months after vaccination. All receptors derive from a man between 50 and 69 years old who received an inactivated influenza vaccine. Both conserved end residues are part of each CDR3. D genes are given only for firm matches. A clone size is listed for some rows: how often the clone was seen (once, few, many), or a class if it is expanded.

clone_size	j_call	d_call	v_call	cdr3_aa	cdr3_nt
-	TRBJ2-2	TRBD2	TRBV6-5	CASSYFPSGSDGELFF	TGTGCCAGCAGTTACTTCCCTAGCGGGAGTGACGGGGAGCTGTTTTTT
many	TRBJ2-1	-	TRBV7-2	CASSLRGAGYNEQFF	TGTGCCAGCAGCTTAAGGGGGGCAGGCTACAATGAGCAGTTCTTC
few	TRBJ1-4	-	TRBV4-1	CASSQGGGLKLFF	TGCGCCAGCAGCCAAGGTGGGGGGCTAAAACTGTTTTTT
few	TRBJ2-1	TRBD2	TRBV9	CASSVGGRGNEQFF	TGTGCCAGCAGCGTAGGGGGGAGGGGCAATGAGCAGTTCTTC
few	TRBJ1-4	-	TRBV2	CASSVSEENEKLFF	TGTGCCAGCAGTGTGTCAGAGGAAAATGAAAAACTGTTTTTT
few	TRBJ2-7	-	TRBV7-2	CASRASSYEQYF	TGTGCCAGCAGGGCTAGTTCCTACGAGCAGTACTTC
-	TRBJ2-4	-	TRBV19	CASSLERNKNIQYF	TGTGCCAGTAGTCTAGAACGTAACAAAAACATTCAGTACTTC
few	TRBJ2-5	-	TRBV19	CASSIVFGEETQYF	TGTGCCAGTAGTATAGTTTTTGGGGAAGAGACCCAGTACTTC
few	TRBJ2-7	TRBD2	TRBV4-3	CASSQDGTSGAYEQYF	TGCGCCAGCAGCCAAGATGGGACTAGCGGGGCCTACGAGCAGTACTTC
few	TRBJ2-4	TRBD1	TRBV29-1	CSVAWQGANIQYF	TGCAGCGTTGCGTGGCAGGGGGCTAACATTCAGTACTTC
few	TRBJ2-5	-	TRBV24-1	CATSDRTALGIDAQYF	TGTGCCACCAGTGATAGGACAGCGTTGGGGATAGATGCCCAGTACTTC
many	TRBJ1-2	-	TRBV20-1	CSAFRRSNYGYTF	TGCAGTGCCTTCAGGAGATCTAACTATGGCTACACCTTC
-	TRBJ2-7	-	TRBV5-1	CASGPETGRSYEQYF	TGCGCCAGCGGACCCGAGACAGGGAGGTCCTACGAGCAGTACTTC
-	TRBJ1-2	TRBD1	TRBV5-1	CASSYGTAKDGYTF	TGCGCCAGCAGCTACGGGACAGCGAAGGATGGCTACACCTTC
-	TRBJ2-3	TRBD2	TRBV6-5	CASSSLAGRNTDTQYF	TGTGCCAGCAGTTCCCTAGCGGGACGGAACACAGATACGCAGTATTTT
-	TRBJ2-7	-	TRBV7-3	CASSNLGGEQYF	TGTGCCAGCAGCAACCTGGGGGGCGAGCAGTACTTC
few	TRBJ1-2	-	TRBV5-1	CASSLATSYGYTF	TGCGCCAGCAGCTTGGCCACAAGCTATGGCTACACCTTC
-	TRBJ2-7	TRBD2	TRBV5-1	CASSVGLAGTYEQYF	TGCGCCAGCAGCGTTGGACTAGCGGGTACCTACGAGCAGTACTTC
few	TRBJ2-7	-	TRBV6-1	CASSVQTVYEQYF	TGTGCCAGCAGTGTCCAGACGGTCTACGAGCAGTACTTC
-	TRBJ2-2	-	TRBV28	CASTTISTYTGELFF	TGTGCCAGCACTACGATAAGTACCTATACCGGGGAGCTGTTTTTT
-	TRBJ2-3	-	TRBV7-9	CASSWAGADTQYF	TGTGCCAGCAGCTGGGCCGGGGCGGATACGCAGTATTTT
few	TRBJ2-7	-	TRBV20-1	CSGELNSYEQYF	TGCAGTGGGGAATTAAACTCCTACGAGCAGTACTTC
-	TRBJ1-6	TRBD1	TRBV7-2	CASSSGTAYNSPLHF	TGTGCCAGCAGCTCCGGGACAGCCTATAATTCACCCCTCCACTTT
-	TRBJ2-2	TRBD2	TRBV28	CASRPSGSRAGELFF	TGTGCCAGCAGGCCCAGCGGGAGTCGGGCCGGGGAGCTGTTTTTT
-	TRBJ1-2	-	TRBV4-1	CASSQGRKTLGQYYGYTF	TGCGCCAGCAGCCAAGGCCGTAAAACCCTCGGACAGTACTATGGCTACACCTTC
few	TRBJ1-6	-	TRBV7-6	CASKMVGPSPLHF	TGTGCCAGCAAAATGGTCGGCCCTTCACCCCTCCACTTT
few	TRBJ2-1	-	TRBV7-2	CASSPRQDEQFF	TGTGCCAGCAGCCCACGACAGGATGAGCAGTTCTTC
once	TRBJ2-7	-	TRBV12-3/TRBV12-4	CASSLEGGSFHEQYF	TGTGCCAGCAGTTTAGAGGGGGGCTCATTCCACGAGCAGTACTTC
-	TRBJ1-2	-	TRBV10-3	CAISEVTVYGYTF	TGTGCCATCAGTGAGGTGACAGTCTATGGCTACACCTTC